Sequencing of this TCR beta chain was carried out in a study of CD8 T cells in Susac syndrome. The CDR3 runs 13 residues. J was trimmed by 5 bases and V by 6 bases; bases with no gene match: 7. CDR1 and CDR2 (germline): SGHAT, FQNNGV. The RNA, 0.5 to 1 ug, was put through reverse transcription using random hexamers. TCRdb re-derived calls from the immunoSEQ multiplex PCR reads in MiXCR, one entry per CDR3 protein. The table has 250,000 to 300,000 distinct CDR3 sequences, almost 85% seen once. The material sequenced was CD8+ T cells from PBMCs. The rearrangement joins TRBV11-2 to TRBJ2-7, with 7 bases that match TRBD2. This TCR derives from a human donor with multiple sclerosis. CDR3 protein: CASSRLAYHEQYF. CDR3 sequence (DNA): TGTGCCAGCAGTAGACTAGCTTACCACGAGCAGTACTTC.